The 13 T cell receptor beta chains given below trace back to one sample, sequenced in a study of blood T cell repertoires in COVID-19. The data were produced by immunoSEQ multiplex PCR, yet TCRdb's version contains in-frame clones alone and is incomplete. This sample carries 150,000 to 200,000 clones, 65% to 80% of them seen once, and the ten largest clones take approximately 8%. The sequenced material came from peripheral blood. The receptors stem from a man aged 55 to 70 with acute or convalescent COVID-19.

CDR3 sequence (DNA): TGTGCCACCAGTGATCCCTCAGGTATCTACAATGAGCAGTTCTTC. It yields the protein CATSDPSGIYNEQFF. The chain joins TRBV24-1 to TRBJ2-1; D unresolved. Germline V lookup: CDR1 KGHDR, CDR2 SFDVKD. V lost 3 bases, J lost 3 bases, and 11 bases lay in between. This CDR3 comprises 15 residues.

J is TRBJ2-7 and V is TRBV11-2; 8 positions agree with TRBD1. With 5 bases clipped from V and 5 bases from J, the junction kept 2 bases outside the gene matches. The germline V gene has CDR1 SGHAT and CDR2 FQNNGV. The CDR3 runs 12 residues. CDR3 DNA sequence: TGTGCCAGCAGCCAGGACAGGGACGAGCAGTACTTC. This translates into CASSQDRDEQYF.

In this sample, this clone turned up a few times. This sequence joins TRBV27 and TRBJ2-7; 10 bases map to TRBD2. The CDR3 has 16 residues. CDR1 is MNHEY and CDR2 is SMNVEV in the germline V gene (reference sequence). Trimming took 5 bases from V and 1 from J; bases not matched to a gene: 8. CDR3 DNA: TGTGCCAGCAGTCCACCAGGTAGCGGGGGGTCCTACGAGCAGTACTTC. This sequence encodes CASSPPGSGGSYEQYF.

This clone was seen a few times. The chain recombines TRBV5-1 with TRBJ1-1; no definite D call. Germline V gene data show CDR1 as SGHRS and CDR2 as YFSETQ. The CDR3 covers 15 residues. V lost 6 bases to trimming and J lost 4 bases, with 19 bases between them. The DNA for the CDR3 is TGCGCCAGCACCTCGAGGGAGGGAGGAGGCACTGAAGCTTTCTTT. It codes for CASTSREGGGTEAFF.

V and J are TRBV7-2 and TRBJ1-4; TRBD1 agrees at 7 bases. V lost 5 bases, J lost 8 bases, and 8 bases stayed unmatched. Per germline, CDR1 SGHTA and CDR2 FQGNSA. The CDR3 is 14 amino acids. CDR3 nucleotides: TGTGCCAGCAGCGTTCGACAGGGAATGGAAAAACTGTTTTTT. Translated, it gives CASSVRQGMEKLFF.

This chain links TRBV14 with TRBJ2-5; D may be TRBD1 (6 bases). Per germline, CDR1 SGHDN and CDR2 FVKESK. With 4 bases removed from V and 1 base from J, the gap between germline ends came to 19 bases. The CDR3 extends over 17 amino acids. CDR3 in amino acids: CASSPPRRTVLQETQYF. CDR3 coding DNA: TGTGCCAGCAGCCCCCCAAGACGGACAGTGCTCCAAGAGACCCAGTACTTC.

The chain recombines TRBV6-2 or TRBV6-3 with TRBJ1-5; D call uncertain. Germline loops: CDR1 MNHEY, CDR2 SVGEGT. The CDR3 covers 14 residues. Trimming shortened V by 4 bases and J by 4 bases, and 11 bases separated the two germline ends. CDR3: CASSFVAANQPQHF. In nucleotides, the CDR3 is TGTGCCAGCAGTTTCGTCGCGGCTAATCAGCCCCAGCATTTT.

J is TRBJ2-3 and V is TRBV15; 9 bases map to TRBD2. V lost 5 bases and J lost 5; bases outside the gene matches: 8. The CDR3 sequence is 15 residues long. Germline V gene lookup returns CDR1 LNHNV and CDR2 YYDKDF (reference sequence). CDR3 loop: CATSVVRGGGDTQYF. CDR3 sequence (DNA): TGTGCCACCAGCGTGGTGCGGGGGGGCGGAGATACGCAGTATTTT.

This clone occurred once. The chain joins TRBV7-2 to TRBJ2-7; TRBD2 aligns across 12 bases. There are 17 residues in the CDR3. The trim removed 3 bases at V and 0 bases at J, leaving 6 bases unmatched. Germline CDR1 is SGHTA and CDR2 is FQGNSA. CDR3 in DNA: TGTGCCAGCAGCTTGGGACTAGCGGGCCTGAGCTCCTACGAGCAGTACTTC. It codes for CASSLGLAGLSSYEQYF. Based on the CDR3 plus reference TRBV7-2 and TRBJ2-7, the full variable domain is GAGVSQSPSNKVTEKGKDVELRCDPISGHTALYWYRQSLGQGLEFLIYFQGNSAPDKSGLPSDRFSAERTGGSVSTLTIQRTQQEDSAVYLCASSLGLAGLSSYEQYFGPGTRLTVT.

This clone has just one count. The chain links TRBV6-6 to TRBJ2-1, with 8 bases that match TRBD2. The length of the CDR3 is 17 residues. With 5 bases clipped from V and 7 bases from J, the junction kept 16 bases outside the gene matches. Germline lookup yields CDR1 MNHNY and CDR2 SVGAGI (reference sequence). CDR3 bases: TGTGCCAGCAGTGGATCTCACGGGGGGGGGATTAGGAATGAGCAGTTCTTC. Its translation: CASSGSHGGGIRNEQFF.

V gene TRBV29-1 combines with J gene TRBJ1-2; no clear D gene. CDR3 length: 13 amino acids. V lost 5 bases and J 8 bases, leaving 18 bases between the germline ends. CDR1 and CDR2 from the germline V gene are SQVTM and ANQGSEA. Written as DNA, the CDR3 is TGCAGCGTTAAGACCGCTATAATGGGCGGCTACACCTTC. It codes for CSVKTAIMGGYTF.

A few counts support this clone. The V call is TRBV3-1 (or the pseudogene TRBV3-2), the J call TRBJ1-2; D is possibly TRBD1 (6 bases). The CDR3 is made up of 15 amino acids. Per the germline V gene, CDR1 is LGHDT and CDR2 is YNNKEL (reference sequence). V lost 3 bases and J lost 4, with 15 bases in between. CDR3 amino acids: CASSHLGGQGYGYTF. CDR3 coding DNA: TGTGCCAGCAGCCATCTGGGGGGGCAGGGCTATGGCTACACCTTC.

The V call is TRBV24-1, the J call TRBJ1-2, with 11 bases aligning to TRBD1. CDR1 and CDR2 (germline): KGHDR, SFDVKD. The J segment lost 8 bases and the V segment lost 3 bases, leaving 7 bases of the junction unmatched. This CDR3 has 15 amino acids. The CDR3 nucleotides read TGTGCCACCAGTGATACCCGGGACAGGGGGTCCGGCTACACCTTC. Residues: CATSDTRDRGSGYTF.